What follows describes a single T cell receptor beta chain. This entry comes from a study of T cell changes during pregnancy in multiple sclerosis. Measured with immunoSEQ multiplex PCR; TCRdb has only the in-frame clones, and not every one. In the table there are about 68,000 clones, about 90% of which are singletons. Looked up from germline, CDR1 is MNHEY and CDR2 is SMNVEV (reference sequence). The CDR3 runs 14 residues. Between the trimmed V and J ends, which lost 0 bases and 7 bases, there was a span of 10 bases. This TCR was recovered from a female donor with multiple sclerosis, enrolled in a pregnancy study. The J gene is TRBJ2-1, the V gene TRBV27, with D possibly matching TRBD2 (6 bases). The sample was peripheral blood, taken in the second trimester of pregnancy. The CDR3 here is CASSLSIGGNEQFF. In nucleotides, the CDR3 is TGTGCCAGCAGTTTATCGATTGGGGGGAATGAGCAGTTCTTC.